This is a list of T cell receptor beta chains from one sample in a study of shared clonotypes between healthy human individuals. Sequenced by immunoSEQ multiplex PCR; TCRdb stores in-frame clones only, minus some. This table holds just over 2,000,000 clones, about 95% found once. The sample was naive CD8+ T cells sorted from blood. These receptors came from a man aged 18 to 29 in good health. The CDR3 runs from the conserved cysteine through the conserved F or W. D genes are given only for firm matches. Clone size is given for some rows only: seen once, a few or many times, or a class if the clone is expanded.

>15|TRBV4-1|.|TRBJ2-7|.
CASSQEEGTNYEQYF
TGCGCCAGCAGCCAAGAGGAAGGGACAAACTACGAGCAGTACTTC
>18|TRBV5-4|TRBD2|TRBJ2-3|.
CASSTGTSGLENTDTQYF
TGTGCCAGCAGCACCGGGACTAGCGGTCTTGAGAATACAGATACGCAGTATTTT
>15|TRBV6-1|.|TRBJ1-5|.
CASSEGQGGNQPQHF
TGTGCCAGCAGTGAAGGGCAGGGCGGCAATCAGCCCCAGCATTTT
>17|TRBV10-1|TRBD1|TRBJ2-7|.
CASSEVPGTGFMNEQYF
TGCGCCAGCAGTGAGGTCCCAGGGACAGGATTTATGAACGAGCAGTACTTC
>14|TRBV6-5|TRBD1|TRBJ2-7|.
CASSQRQGGYEQYF
TGTGCCAGCAGCCAAAGACAGGGTGGCTACGAGCAGTACTTC
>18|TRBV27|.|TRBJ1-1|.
CASSLSFWAGNINTEAFF
TGTGCCAGCAGTTTATCGTTTTGGGCAGGGAATATTAACACTGAAGCTTTCTTT
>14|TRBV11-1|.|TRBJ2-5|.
CASSVRGGVETQYF
TGTGCCAGCAGCGTTAGGGGGGGAGTAGAGACCCAGTACTTC
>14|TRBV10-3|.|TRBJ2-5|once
CAISEYRDQETQYF
TGTGCCATCAGTGAGTACCGGGACCAAGAGACCCAGTACTTC
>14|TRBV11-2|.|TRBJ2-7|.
CASSPRDNVYEQYF
TGTGCCAGCAGCCCCAGGGACAACGTCTACGAGCAGTACTTC
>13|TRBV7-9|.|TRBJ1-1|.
CASSKSMNTEAFF
TGTGCCAGCAGCAAGTCCATGAACACTGAAGCTTTCTTT
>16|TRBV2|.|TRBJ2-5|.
CASSPMGTGMLETQYF
TGTGCCAGTAGCCCGATGGGAACAGGGATGTTGGAGACCCAGTACTTC
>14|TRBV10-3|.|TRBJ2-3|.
CAISEYQSTDTQYF
TGTGCCATCAGTGAGTATCAGAGCACAGATACGCAGTATTTT
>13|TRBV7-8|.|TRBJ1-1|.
CASRPPGTTEAFF
TGTGCCAGCCGACCACCAGGGACCACTGAAGCTTTCTTT
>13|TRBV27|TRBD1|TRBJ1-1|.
CASSITGDTEAFF
TGTGCCAGCAGTATTACAGGGGACACTGAAGCTTTCTTT
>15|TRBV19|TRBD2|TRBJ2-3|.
CASSIPAGEADTQYF
TGTGCCAGTAGTATTCCAGCGGGAGAGGCAGATACGCAGTATTTT
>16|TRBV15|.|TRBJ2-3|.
CATSRDWRRDSDTQYF
TGTGCCACCAGCAGAGATTGGCGGAGGGATTCAGATACGCAGTATTTT
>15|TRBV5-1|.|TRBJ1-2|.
CASSLAAGMGYGYTF
TGCGCCAGCAGCTTGGCCGCGGGAATGGGGTATGGCTACACCTTC
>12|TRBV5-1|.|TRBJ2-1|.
CASSLVHQEQFF
TGCGCCAGCAGCTTGGTCCATCAGGAGCAGTTCTTC
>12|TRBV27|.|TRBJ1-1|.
CASSLLGGEAFF
TGTGCCAGCAGTCTACTAGGGGGAGAAGCTTTCTTT
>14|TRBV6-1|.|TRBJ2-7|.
CASSDSRITYEQYF
TGTGCCAGCAGTGATAGTAGGATCACCTACGAGCAGTACTTC
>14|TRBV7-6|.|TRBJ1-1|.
CASSLALGGTEAFF
TGTGCCAGCAGCTTAGCGTTGGGGGGAACTGAAGCTTTCTTT
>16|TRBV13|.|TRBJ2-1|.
CASSPAPEYSYNEQFF
TGTGCCAGCAGCCCCGCCCCGGAGTACTCCTACAATGAGCAGTTCTTC
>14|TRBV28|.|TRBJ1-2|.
CASRPGRGSYGYTF
TGTGCCAGCAGACCGGGACGGGGGTCCTATGGCTACACCTTC
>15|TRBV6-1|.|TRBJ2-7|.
CASSEAQNEAYEQYF
TGTGCCAGCAGTGAAGCGCAGAACGAAGCCTACGAGCAGTACTTC
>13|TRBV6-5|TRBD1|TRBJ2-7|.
CASSSGQGDEQYF
TGTGCCAGCAGTTCCGGACAGGGTGATGAGCAGTACTTC
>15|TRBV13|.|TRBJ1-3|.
CASSLGRAGGNTIYF
TGTGCCAGCAGCTTAGGCCGGGCAGGTGGAAACACCATATATTTT
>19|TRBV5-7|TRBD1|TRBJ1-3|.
CASSSDPGQGIISGNTIYF
TGTGCCAGCAGCTCGGATCCGGGACAGGGGATAATCTCTGGAAACACCATATATTTT
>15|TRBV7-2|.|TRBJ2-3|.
CASSLASGITDTQYF
TGTGCCAGCAGCTTAGCTAGCGGAATCACAGATACGCAGTATTTT
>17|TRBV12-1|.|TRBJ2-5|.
CASSIPGTSGRGETQYF
TGTGCCAGCAGCATTCCAGGGACTAGCGGGAGGGGTGAGACCCAGTACTTC
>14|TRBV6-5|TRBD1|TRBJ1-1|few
CASSIRQGNTEAFF
TGTGCCAGCAGTATCCGACAGGGAAACACTGAAGCTTTCTTT
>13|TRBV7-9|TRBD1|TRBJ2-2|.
CASSPGGTGELFF
TGTGCCAGCAGCCCAGGGGGCACCGGGGAGCTGTTTTTT
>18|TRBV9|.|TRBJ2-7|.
CASSDPSYRTTSSYEQYF
TGTGCCAGCAGCGACCCTTCTTACAGGACCACCAGCTCCTACGAGCAGTACTTC
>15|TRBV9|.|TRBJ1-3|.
CASSVGGSSGNTIYF
TGTGCCAGCAGCGTAGGCGGTTCCTCTGGAAACACCATATATTTT
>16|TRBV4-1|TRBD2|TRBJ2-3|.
CASSRITSGSADTQYF
TGCGCCAGCAGCCGAATAACTAGCGGGAGTGCAGATACGCAGTATTTT
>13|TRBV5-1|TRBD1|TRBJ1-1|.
CASRPTGGTEAFF
TGCGCCAGCAGGCCGACAGGGGGCACTGAAGCTTTCTTT
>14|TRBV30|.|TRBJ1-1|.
CAWSGGTPNTEAFF
TGTGCCTGGAGTGGGGGCACACCGAACACTGAAGCTTTCTTT
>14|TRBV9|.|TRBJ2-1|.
CASSVDGGIDEQFF
TGTGCCAGCAGCGTAGATGGGGGGATCGATGAGCAGTTCTTC
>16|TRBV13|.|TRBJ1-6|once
CASSLGPGAVYSPLHF
TGTGCCAGCAGCTTAGGCCCAGGGGCCGTTTATTCACCCCTCCACTTT
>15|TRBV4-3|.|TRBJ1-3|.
CASSQDRYSGNTIYF
TGCGCCAGCAGCCAAGATAGGTACTCTGGAAACACCATATATTTT
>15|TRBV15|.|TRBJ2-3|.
CATSITEDLADTQYF
TGTGCCACCAGCATAACGGAGGATTTGGCGGATACGCAGTATTTT
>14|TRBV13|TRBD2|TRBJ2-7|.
CASTQGLVREEQYF
TGTGCCAGCACCCAGGGACTAGTCCGTGAAGAGCAGTACTTC
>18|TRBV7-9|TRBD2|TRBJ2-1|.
CASSPGTSGSTGYNEQFF
TGTGCCAGCAGCCCCGGGACTAGCGGTTCAACCGGGTACAATGAGCAGTTCTTC
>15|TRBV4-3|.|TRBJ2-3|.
CASSQVVGPPDTQYF
TGCGCCAGCAGCCAAGTCGTGGGCCCCCCAGATACGCAGTATTTT
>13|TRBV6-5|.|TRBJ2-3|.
CASSPSNADTQYF
TGTGCCAGCAGTCCTTCCAACGCAGATACGCAGTATTTT
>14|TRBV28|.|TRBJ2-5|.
CASSFSPAQETQYF
TGTGCCAGCAGTTTCTCGCCGGCCCAAGAGACCCAGTACTTC
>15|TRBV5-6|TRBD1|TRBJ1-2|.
CASSLGGGADYGYTF
TGTGCCAGCAGCTTGGGAGGGGGCGCGGACTATGGCTACACCTTC
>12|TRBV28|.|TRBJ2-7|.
CASRTGTSEQYF
TGTGCCAGCAGAACCGGGACAAGCGAGCAGTACTTC
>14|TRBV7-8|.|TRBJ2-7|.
CASSLMGDSYEQYF
TGTGCCAGCAGCTTAATGGGGGACTCCTACGAGCAGTACTTC
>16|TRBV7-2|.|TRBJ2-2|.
CASSLDDAYLPGELFF
TGTGCCAGCAGCTTAGACGACGCCTACTTGCCCGGGGAGCTGTTTTTT
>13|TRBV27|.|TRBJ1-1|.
CASSLGAGTEAFF
TGTGCCAGCAGTTTGGGTGCGGGCACTGAAGCTTTCTTT
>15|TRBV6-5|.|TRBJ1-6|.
CASSYSGDYNSPLHF
TGTGCCAGCAGTTACAGTGGGGATTATAATTCACCCCTCCACTTT
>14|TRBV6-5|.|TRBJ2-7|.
CASSLGRDHYEQYF
TGTGCCAGCAGTCTTGGGCGGGACCACTACGAGCAGTACTTC
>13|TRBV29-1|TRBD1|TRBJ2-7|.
CSGRTGESYEQYF
TGCAGCGGTCGGACAGGAGAGAGCTACGAGCAGTACTTC